The present T cell receptor beta chain was sequenced within a study of graft-versus-host responses after intestinal transplantation. Study in general: Recipients uniformly received anti-thymocyte globulin induction, followed by tacrolimus and steroids for around 3 years.

Sequencing used immunoSEQ multiplex PCR; TCRdb keeps in-frame clones, though not all of them. The sample includes more than 100,000 clones, roughly 93% seen only once; the top ten take 1% to 1.5%. Points on this clone: The antigen is not known.

Study-wide results and limits: Detection of GvH clones occurred in recipient marrow, and some had their first appearance in ileum or blood.

V was clipped by 6 bases and J by 3 bases; unmatched bases: 10. This CDR3 spans 15 amino acids. Germline CDR1 MNHEY, CDR2 SVGAGI. The clonotype originates from a human donor who received an intestinal transplant. This chain connects TRBV6-5 to TRBJ1-2; 7 nucleotides match TRBD1. The sequences come from unstimulated CD8+ T cells sorted from spleen or lymph node cells, collected before intestinal transplant. The CDR3, as DNA: TGTGCCAGCAGCAATTACCGGGACAGCCACTATGGCTACACCTTC. Amino acids: CASSNYRDSHYGYTF.